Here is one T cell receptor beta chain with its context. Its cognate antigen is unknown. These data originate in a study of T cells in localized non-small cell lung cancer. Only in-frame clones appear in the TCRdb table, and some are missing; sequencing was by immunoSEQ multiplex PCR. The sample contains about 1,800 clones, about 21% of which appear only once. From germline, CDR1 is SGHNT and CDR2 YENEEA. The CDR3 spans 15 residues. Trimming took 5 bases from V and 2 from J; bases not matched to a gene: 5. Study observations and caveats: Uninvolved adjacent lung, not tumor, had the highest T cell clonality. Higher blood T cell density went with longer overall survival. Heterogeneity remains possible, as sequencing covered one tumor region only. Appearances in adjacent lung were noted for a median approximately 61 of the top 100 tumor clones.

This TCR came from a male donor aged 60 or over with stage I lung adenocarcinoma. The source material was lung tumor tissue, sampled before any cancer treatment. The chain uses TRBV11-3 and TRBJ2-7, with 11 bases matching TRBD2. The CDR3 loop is CASSPSGGRAYEQYF. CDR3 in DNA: TGTGCCAGCAGCCCTAGCGGGGGGAGGGCCTACGAGCAGTACTTC.